This T cell receptor beta chain was recovered during a study of blood T cells in healthy people across ages. A word on this clonotype: Its antigen is unidentified. A much larger clonotype is one base distant, so this may be a read error.

V lost 5 bases to trimming and J lost 0 bases; unmatched junction nucleotides: 6. The CDR3 sequence is 16 residues long. Alongside a J-beta primer mix, a sample-barcoded 5' primer served in a second PCR lasting about 6 to 12 cycles. Each TCR beta cDNA got a 12-nucleotide random molecular identifier. MiXCR, applied by TCRdb to the 5' RACE reads, yields one record per CDR3 protein. This table holds around 580,000 distinct CDR3 sequences, about 45% found once. General study results and limits: The study found more naive CD4+ cells and higher diversity in long-lived than aged donors.

This sequence was found in a man older than 75 in good health. The chain couples TRBV12-3 or TRBV12-4 to TRBJ2-3, with 9 nucleotides matching TRBD1. Sequencing was done on a sample of blood. The CDR3 region is CASSPPDRGSTDTQYF. DNA of the CDR3: TGTGCCAGCAGTCCCCCGGACAGGGGCAGCACAGATACGCAGTATTTT.